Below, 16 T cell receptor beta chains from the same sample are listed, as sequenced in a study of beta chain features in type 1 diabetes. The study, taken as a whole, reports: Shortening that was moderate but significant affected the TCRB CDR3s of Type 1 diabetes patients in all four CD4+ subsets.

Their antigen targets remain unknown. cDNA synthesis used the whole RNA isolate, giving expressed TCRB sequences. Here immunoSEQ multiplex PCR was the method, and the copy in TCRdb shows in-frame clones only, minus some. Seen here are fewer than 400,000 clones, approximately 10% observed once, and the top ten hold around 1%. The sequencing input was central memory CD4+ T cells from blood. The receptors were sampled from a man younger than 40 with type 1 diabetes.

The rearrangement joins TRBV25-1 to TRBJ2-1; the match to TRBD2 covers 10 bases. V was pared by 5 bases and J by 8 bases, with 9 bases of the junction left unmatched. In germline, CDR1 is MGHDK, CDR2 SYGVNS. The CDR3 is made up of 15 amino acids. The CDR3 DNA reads TGTGCCAGCAGTCTCCCTGGGACTAGCGCGCATGAGCAGTTCTTC. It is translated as CASSLPGTSAHEQFF.

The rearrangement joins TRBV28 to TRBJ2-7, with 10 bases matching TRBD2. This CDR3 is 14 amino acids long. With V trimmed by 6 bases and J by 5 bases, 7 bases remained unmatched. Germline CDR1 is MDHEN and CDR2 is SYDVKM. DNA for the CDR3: TGTGCCAGCAGCCCTCTAGCGGGGGTGAACGAGCAGTACTTC. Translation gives CASSPLAGVNEQYF.

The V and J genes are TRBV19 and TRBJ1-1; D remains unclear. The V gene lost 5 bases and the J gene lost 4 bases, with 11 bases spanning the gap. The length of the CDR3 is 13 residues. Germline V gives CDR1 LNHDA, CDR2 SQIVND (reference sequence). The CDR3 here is CASSPRGFTEAFF. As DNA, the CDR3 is TGTGCCAGTAGTCCCCGGGGTTTCACTGAAGCTTTCTTT.

CDR3 bases: TGTGCCAGCAGCCAAGGGACAGCAACCTATAATTCACCCCTCCACTTT. This translates into CASSQGTATYNSPLHF. The J gene is TRBJ1-6, the V gene TRBV14; D is possibly TRBD1 (6 bases). Trimming cost V 1 base and J 2 bases, with 9 bases left between them. CDR1 and CDR2 (germline): SGHDN, FVKESK. The CDR3 covers 16 residues.

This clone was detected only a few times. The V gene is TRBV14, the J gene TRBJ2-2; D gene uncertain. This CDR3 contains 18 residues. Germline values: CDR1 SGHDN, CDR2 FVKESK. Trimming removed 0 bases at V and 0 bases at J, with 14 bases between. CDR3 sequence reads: CASSQEVMVGSNTGELFF. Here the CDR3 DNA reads TGTGCCAGCAGCCAAGAAGTCATGGTCGGTTCGAACACCGGGGAGCTGTTTTTT.

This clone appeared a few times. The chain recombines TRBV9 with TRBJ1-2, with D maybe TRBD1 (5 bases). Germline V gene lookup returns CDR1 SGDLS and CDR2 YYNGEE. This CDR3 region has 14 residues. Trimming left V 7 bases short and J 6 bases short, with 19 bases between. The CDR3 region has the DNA TGTGCCAGCTCGGTCGGGGCGGGATATGATGGCTACACCTTC. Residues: CASSVGAGYDGYTF.

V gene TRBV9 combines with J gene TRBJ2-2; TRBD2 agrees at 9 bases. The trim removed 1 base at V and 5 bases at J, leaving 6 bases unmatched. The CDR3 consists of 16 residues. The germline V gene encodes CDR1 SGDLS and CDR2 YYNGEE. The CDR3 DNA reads TGTGCCAGCAGCGTAAATGTAGCGGGGGTGACCGGGGAGCTGTTTTTT. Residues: CASSVNVAGVTGELFF.

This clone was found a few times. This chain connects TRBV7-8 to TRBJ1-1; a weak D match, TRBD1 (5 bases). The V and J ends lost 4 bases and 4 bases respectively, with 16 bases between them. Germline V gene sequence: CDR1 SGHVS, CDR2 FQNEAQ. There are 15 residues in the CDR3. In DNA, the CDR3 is TGTGCCAGCAGCTCTCACCCAGCGGGGGGCACTGAAGCTTTCTTT. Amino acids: CASSSHPAGGTEAFF. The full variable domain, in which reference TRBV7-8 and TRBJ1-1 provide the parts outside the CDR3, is GAGVSQSPRYKVAKRGQDVALRCDPISGHVSLFWYQQALGQGPEFLTYFQNEAQLDKSGLPSDRFFAERPEGSVSTLKIQRTQQEDSAVYLCASSSHPAGGTEAFFGQGTRLTVV.

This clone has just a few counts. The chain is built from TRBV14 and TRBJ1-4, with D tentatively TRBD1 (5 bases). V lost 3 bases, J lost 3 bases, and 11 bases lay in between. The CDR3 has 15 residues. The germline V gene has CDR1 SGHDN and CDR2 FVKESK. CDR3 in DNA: TGTGCCAGCAGCCAGAGTCAGGGACCTAATGAAAAACTGTTTTTT. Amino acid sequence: CASSQSQGPNEKLFF.

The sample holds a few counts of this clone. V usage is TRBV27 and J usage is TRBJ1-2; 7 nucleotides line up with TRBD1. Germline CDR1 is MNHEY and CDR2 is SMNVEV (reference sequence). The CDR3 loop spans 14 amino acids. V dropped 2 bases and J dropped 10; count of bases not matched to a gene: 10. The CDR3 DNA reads TGTGCCAGCAGTTTACGGGCACAGGGGCGAGACTACACCTTC. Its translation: CASSLRAQGRDYTF.

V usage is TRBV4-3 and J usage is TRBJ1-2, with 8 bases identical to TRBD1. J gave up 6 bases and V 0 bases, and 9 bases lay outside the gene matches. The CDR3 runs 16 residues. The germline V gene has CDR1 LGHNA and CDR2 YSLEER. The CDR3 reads CASSQDLDREFDGYTF. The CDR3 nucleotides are TGCGCCAGCAGCCAAGATCTGGACAGGGAATTTGATGGCTACACCTTC.

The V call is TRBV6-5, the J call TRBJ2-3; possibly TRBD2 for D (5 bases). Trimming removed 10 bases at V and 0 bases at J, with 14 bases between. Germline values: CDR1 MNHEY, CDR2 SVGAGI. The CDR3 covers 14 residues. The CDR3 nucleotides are TGTGCCATAGGTCGGGGAACTAGCACAGATACGCAGTATTTT. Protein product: CAIGRGTSTDTQYF.

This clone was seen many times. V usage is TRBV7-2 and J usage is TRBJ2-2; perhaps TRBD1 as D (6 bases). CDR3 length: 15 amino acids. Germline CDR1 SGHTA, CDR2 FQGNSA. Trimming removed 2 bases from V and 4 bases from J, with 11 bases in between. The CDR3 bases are TGTGCCAGCAGCTTACCGGGACACCTCACCGGGGAGCTGTTTTTT. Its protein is CASSLPGHLTGELFF.

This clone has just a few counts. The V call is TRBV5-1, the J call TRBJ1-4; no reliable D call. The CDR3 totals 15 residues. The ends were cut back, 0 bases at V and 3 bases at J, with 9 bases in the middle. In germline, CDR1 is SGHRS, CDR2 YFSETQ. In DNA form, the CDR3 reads TGCGCCAGCAGCTTGGGACTTGGAGCTAATGAAAAACTGTTTTTT. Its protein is CASSLGLGANEKLFF.

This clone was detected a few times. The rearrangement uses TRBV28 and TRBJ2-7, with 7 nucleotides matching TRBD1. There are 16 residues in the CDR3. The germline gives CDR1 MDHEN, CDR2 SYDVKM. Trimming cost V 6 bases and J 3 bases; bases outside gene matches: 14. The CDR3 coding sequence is TGTGCCAGCAGCCCTGCTAAAGACAGGGCAAACTACGAGCAGTACTTC. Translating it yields CASSPAKDRANYEQYF.

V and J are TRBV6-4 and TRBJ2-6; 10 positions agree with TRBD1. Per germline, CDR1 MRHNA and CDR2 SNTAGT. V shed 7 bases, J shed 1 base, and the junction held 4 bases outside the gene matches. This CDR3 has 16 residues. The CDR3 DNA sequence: TGTGCCAGCACCCGGGACAGGGGTTCTGGGGCCAACGTCCTGACTTTC. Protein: CASTRDRGSGANVLTF.